These T cell receptor beta chains were read from a single sample in a study of blood T cell repertoires in COVID-19. Libraries were prepared by immunoSEQ multiplex PCR; TCRdb keeps only in-frame clonotypes and omits some of them. The profile shows 130,000 to 150,000 clones, roughly 86% of them singletons. The sequenced sample consisted of peripheral blood. These TCRs come from a man aged 50 or older with active or convalescent COVID-19. CDR3s include the opening cysteine and the closing phenylalanine or tryptophan. Each record gives: J gene, clone size, D gene, V gene, CDR3 DNA, CDR3 protein. A D gene is named only where the DNA matches it firmly. Expanded clones are given a class, and other clones once, few, many or no size at all.

>TRBJ1-3|-|TRBD1|TRBV7-2
TGTGCCAGCAGCTCCCCGACAGGGGGTTCTGGAAACACCATATATTTT
CASSSPTGGSGNTIYF
>TRBJ2-3|once|TRBD1|TRBV5-1
TGCGCCAGCAGCGGAACTTACAGGGGATGGGACACAGATACGCAGTATTTT
CASSGTYRGWDTDTQYF
>TRBJ2-1|-|TRBD1|TRBV18
TGTGCCAGCTCACCATACAGGGGCGCGGGCAATGAGCAGTTCTTC
CASSPYRGAGNEQFF
>TRBJ2-7|-|TRBD1|TRBV7-9
TGTGCCAGCAGCCGGGACAGGGATCACGAGCAGTACTTC
CASSRDRDHEQYF
>TRBJ2-7|-|TRBD1|TRBV18
TGTGCCAGCTCACCCGCCGAGGGGGCGAAGGAGCAGTACTTC
CASSPAEGAKEQYF
>TRBJ2-2|few|TRBD2|TRBV10-2
TGCGCCAGCAGCGGCTCTAGCGGGGGCACCGGGGAGCTGTTTTTT
CASSGSSGGTGELFF
>TRBJ2-1|-|TRBD2|TRBV27
TGTGCCAGCAGAAGGGGTCTGGCGGGAGGTCCTTACAATGAGCAGTTCTTC
CASRRGLAGGPYNEQFF
>TRBJ1-1|-|-|TRBV11-1
TGTGCCAGCAGCTCCACAGGAAGGGGCGCGCGCACTGAAGCTTTCTTT
CASSSTGRGARTEAFF
>TRBJ1-5|few|TRBD1|TRBV7-6
TGTGCCAGCAGCGCCAGGGGGCAGCCCCAGCATTTT
CASSARGQPQHF
>TRBJ1-3|-|-|TRBV28
TGTGCCAGCAGTTTAGTACAGCTCTCTGGAAACACCATATATTTT
CASSLVQLSGNTIYF
>TRBJ2-5|-|TRBD2|TRBV7-2
TGTGCCAGCAGCCCGCCTAGCGGGATCCAAGAGACCCAGTACTTC
CASSPPSGIQETQYF
>TRBJ2-5|once|-|TRBV19
TGTGCCAGTAGTCCCCCTAGGGAGGAGACCCAGTACTTC
CASSPPREETQYF
>TRBJ2-3|-|TRBD2|TRBV7-6
TGTGCCAGCAGCTCAGGGACTAGCGGGAGGGTAGATACGCAGTATTTT
CASSSGTSGRVDTQYF
>TRBJ1-4|-|-|TRBV7-6
TGTGCCAGCAGCTTAGAGCCGAGTTTTAATGAAAAACTGTTTTTT
CASSLEPSFNEKLFF
>TRBJ2-2|-|-|TRBV4-3
TGCGCCAGCAGCCAAGACGGCACCGGGGAGCTGTTTTTT
CASSQDGTGELFF
>TRBJ2-3|-|TRBD1|TRBV9
TGTGCCAGCAGCTTGAGGGACAGACACACAGATACGCAGTATTTT
CASSLRDRHTDTQYF
>TRBJ2-6|-|-|TRBV7-9
TGTGCCAGCACCCTAGGGGGGGCCTCCAACGTCCTGACTTTC
CASTLGGASNVLTF
>TRBJ2-2|-|-|TRBV10-2
TGCGCCAGCAGTGAAGAAATCAGGGCCCCCGGGGAGCTGTTTTTT
CASSEEIRAPGELFF
>TRBJ2-6|-|-|TRBV4-2
TGTGCCAGCAGCCGAGCCTTGGAGGTAACTGGGGCCAACGTCCTGACTTTC
CASSRALEVTGANVLTF
>TRBJ1-2|once|TRBD1|TRBV2
TGTGCCAGCAGGACAGGGGGAGTCAATGGCTACACCTTC
CASRTGGVNGYTF
>TRBJ2-2|-|-|TRBV28
TGTGCCAGCAGCCTATTGACAGTTACCACCGGGGAGCTGTTTTTT
CASSLLTVTTGELFF
>TRBJ2-5|-|-|TRBV24-1
TGTGCCACGAGGGGGGGCGGGCATCGGGAGACCCAGTACTTC
CATRGGGHRETQYF
>TRBJ2-7|-|-|TRBV3-1/TRBV3-2
TGTGCCAGCAGTACTAGCATGTACGAGCAGTACTTC
CASSTSMYEQYF
>TRBJ2-7|-|-|TRBV5-4
TGTGCCAGCAGCTCTCGACTAGATACCGAGCAGTACTTC
CASSSRLDTEQYF
>TRBJ1-2|once|-|TRBV28
TGTGCCCTACAGGGTAACTATGGCTACACCTTC
CALQGNYGYTF
>TRBJ2-3|-|-|TRBV28
TGTGCCAGCAGTTTATCAATCGACTTATCCAACACAGATACGCAGTATTTT
CASSLSIDLSNTDTQYF
>TRBJ2-7|-|-|TRBV9
TGTGCCAGCAGCGTAGGGGCAGGTCCTATGTACGAGCAGTACTTC
CASSVGAGPMYEQYF
>TRBJ2-4|few|TRBD2|TRBV7-3
TGTGCCAGCAGCCAGGGTAGCGGGGGAAAAAACATTCAGTACTTC
CASSQGSGGKNIQYF
>TRBJ2-5|-|TRBD2|TRBV27
TGTGCCAGCAGTTTGGGGGGGATGGGAAAGACCCAGTACTTC
CASSLGGMGKTQYF
>TRBJ2-1|-|TRBD2|TRBV5-1
TGCGCCAGCAGGACTAGCGACTACAATGAGCAGTTCTTC
CASRTSDYNEQFF
>TRBJ2-5|-|TRBD1|TRBV28
TGTGCCAGCAGCCGGACAGGGGGCTCCCAGAGGGAGACCCAGTACTTC
CASSRTGGSQRETQYF
>TRBJ1-2|-|-|TRBV10-3
TGTGCCATCAGTGAGGGGGGGAGAGTCTATGGCTACACCTTC
CAISEGGRVYGYTF
>TRBJ1-4|-|-|TRBV7-9
TGTGCCAGCAGCTTAGAAACGGGAACTAATGAAAAACTGTTTTTT
CASSLETGTNEKLFF
>TRBJ1-2|-|TRBD1|TRBV27
TGTGCCAGCAGTTTAGCCGGGACAGGATTTAACTATGGCTACACCTTC
CASSLAGTGFNYGYTF
>TRBJ2-7|-|TRBD1|TRBV3-1/TRBV3-2
TGTGCCAGCAGCCAAGTTGGGACAGGGACCTACGAGCAGTACTTC
CASSQVGTGTYEQYF
>TRBJ1-2|-|-|TRBV7-9
TGTGCCAGCAGCTTAGATGGGCCTAACTATGGCTACACCTTC
CASSLDGPNYGYTF
>TRBJ1-6|-|TRBD1|TRBV28
TGTGCCAGCAGTTTACTGATCAAAGGACAGGGGAATTCACCCCTCCACTTT
CASSLLIKGQGNSPLHF
>TRBJ2-1|once|-|TRBV7-2
TGTGCCAGCAGCTTATCGTCCGGGACTTACAATGAGCAGTTCTTC
CASSLSSGTYNEQFF
>TRBJ2-1|-|TRBD2|TRBV11-2
TGTGCCAGCAGCTCGAACAGCGGGAGGGTACCCGAGCAGTTCTTC
CASSSNSGRVPEQFF
>TRBJ1-4|once|-|TRBV19
TGTGCCAGTAGTATGAAGCTGAGGGTGTTTTTT
CASSMKLRVFF
>TRBJ2-7|-|-|TRBV11-2
TGTGCCAGCAGCTTAGATCGGAGTCACTCCTACGAGCAGTACTTC
CASSLDRSHSYEQYF
>TRBJ2-7|-|-|TRBV6-6
TGTGCCAGCGGGACACAGTCCTACGAGCAGTACTTC
CASGTQSYEQYF
>TRBJ2-1|-|TRBD2|TRBV6-5
TGTGCCAGCACCCAAGGGACTAATGAGGCCAATGAGCAGTTCTTC
CASTQGTNEANEQFF
>TRBJ1-6|-|-|TRBV6-5
TGTGCCAGCAGTAAGAAGGGGTCCTATAATTCACCCCTCCACTTT
CASSKKGSYNSPLHF
>TRBJ2-2|-|TRBD2|TRBV18
TGTGCCAGCTACAGGCAGACGGGACTAGCGGGCCTCCTGAACACCGGGGAGCTGTTTTTT
CASYRQTGLAGLLNTGELFF
>TRBJ1-6|-|TRBD1|TRBV9
TGTGCCAGCAGCGCGTTCTTAGGGACAGGGGTCGGTGAGCCCCTCCACTTT
CASSAFLGTGVGEPLHF
>TRBJ2-1|once|TRBD2|TRBV6-2/TRBV6-3
TGTGCCAGCAGTTCCGGACTAGCCAGTGGGCAGTTCTTC
CASSSGLASGQFF
>TRBJ1-2|-|TRBD1|TRBV28
TGTGCCAGCAGTCCAACCGACAGGGGGCCTGGTGGCTACACCTTC
CASSPTDRGPGGYTF
>TRBJ2-1|-|-|TRBV5-1
TGCGCCAGCAGCTTGGGGCAGGGGGGCAATGAGCAGTTCTTC
CASSLGQGGNEQFF
>TRBJ2-7|-|-|TRBV28
TGTGCCAGCACCGGGGAAGCCTACGAGCAGTACTTC
CASTGEAYEQYF
>TRBJ1-1|-|-|TRBV28
TGTGCCAGCAGTCACCTATTAGAACTACGAACGACAGTTATGAACACTGAAGCTTTCTTT
CASSHLLELRTTVMNTEAFF
>TRBJ1-5|-|-|TRBV16
TGTGCCAGCAGACCGGGACACAATAGCAATCAGCCCCAGCATTTT
CASRPGHNSNQPQHF
>TRBJ2-7|-|-|TRBV5-6
TGTGCCAGCAGCTCCCTGGGCGGGGGCATCTACGAGCAGTACTTC
CASSSLGGGIYEQYF
>TRBJ2-2|-|TRBD2|TRBV18
TGTGCCAGCTCACCACCGGGACTAGCGGGAGCTGGTCCCCCCGGGGAGCTGTTTTTT
CASSPPGLAGAGPPGELFF
>TRBJ2-3|-|-|TRBV18
TGTGCCAGCTCACCACAGGGGGCCGGGAGGCAGTATTTT
CASSPQGAGRQYF